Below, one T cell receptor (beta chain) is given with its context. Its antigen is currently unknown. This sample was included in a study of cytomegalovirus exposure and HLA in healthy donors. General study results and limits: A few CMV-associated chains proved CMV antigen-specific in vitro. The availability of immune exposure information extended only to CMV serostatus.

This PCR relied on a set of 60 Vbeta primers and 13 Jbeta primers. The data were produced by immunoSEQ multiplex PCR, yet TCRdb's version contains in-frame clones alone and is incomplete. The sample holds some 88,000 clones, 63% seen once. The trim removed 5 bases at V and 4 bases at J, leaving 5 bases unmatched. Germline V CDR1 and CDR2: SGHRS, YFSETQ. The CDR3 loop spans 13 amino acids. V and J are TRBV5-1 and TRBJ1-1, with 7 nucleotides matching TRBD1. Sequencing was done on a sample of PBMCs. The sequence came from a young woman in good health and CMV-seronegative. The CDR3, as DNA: TGCGCCAGCAGTTCCTACAGGGGCACTGAAGCTTTCTTT. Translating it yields CASSSYRGTEAFF. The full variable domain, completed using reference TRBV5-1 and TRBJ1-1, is KAGVTQTPRYLIKTRGQQVTLSCSPISGHRSVSWYQQTPGQGLQFLFEYFSETQRNKGNFPGRFSGRQFSNSRSEMNVSTLELGDSALYLCASSSYRGTEAFFGQGTRLTVV.